The 28 T cell receptor beta chains listed next were all sequenced from one sample in a study of radiotherapy plus CTLA-4 blockade in lung cancer. TCRdb's copy holds only in-frame clones and misses some; the assay was immunoSEQ multiplex PCR. The sample consists of around 45,000 clones, 73% of them appearing once. The sequences come from peripheral blood, collected from a patient treated with radiotherapy plus ipilimumab. The receptors shown here come from a human donor with non-small cell lung cancer who had a complete response to radiotherapy plus ipilimumab.

This clone was detected only a few times. The chain links TRBV7-9 to TRBJ2-4; D possibly corresponds to TRBD1 (6 bases). The CDR3 loop spans 16 amino acids. V lost 5 bases, J lost 8 bases, and 22 bases lay in between. Per germline, CDR1 SEHNR and CDR2 FQNEAQ (reference sequence). The CDR3 loop is CASSHTVNRAKHIQYF. CDR3 in DNA: TGTGCCAGCAGCCACACTGTGAACAGGGCGAAACACATTCAGTACTTC.

The rearrangement links TRBV5-6 to TRBJ2-1; no reliable D call. V was shortened by 1 base and J by 8 bases, with 16 bases between the two germline ends. Germline CDR1 SGHDT, CDR2 YYEEEE. The CDR3 covers 15 residues. In DNA, the CDR3 is TGTGCCAGCAGCTTGCCAGGAAGGTTGTTCGATGAGCAGTTCTTC. Protein product: CASSLPGRLFDEQFF.

J is TRBJ2-7 and V is TRBV14; no definite D call. The CDR3 sequence is 11 residues long. The V gene's germline CDR1 is SGHDN and CDR2 FVKESK. Trimming cost V 5 bases and J 8 bases, with 10 bases left between them. The CDR3 region is CASSARQQQYF. For the CDR3, the DNA is TGTGCCAGCAGCGCCCGACAACAGCAGTACTTC.

Only a few counts were recorded for this clone. The chain has TRBV7-9 and TRBJ2-3; D gene unclear. V was pared by 2 bases and J by 10 bases, with 10 bases between. In germline, CDR1 is SEHNR, CDR2 FQNEAQ (reference sequence). CDR3 length: 12 amino acids. In DNA, the CDR3 is TGTGCCAGCAGCTTAACCGGTATCGCGCAGTATTTT. It encodes CASSLTGIAQYF.

The rearrangement links TRBV6-5 to TRBJ2-3, with D perhaps TRBD2 (5 bases). This CDR3 is built from 15 residues. V dropped 1 base and J dropped 3 bases, with 11 bases sitting between them. The germline V gene encodes CDR1 MNHEY and CDR2 SVGAGI. CDR3 residues: CASSYYGVDTDTQYF. The CDR3 coding sequence is TGTGCCAGCAGTTACTACGGGGTCGATACAGATACGCAGTATTTT.

This clone was seen once. The chain combines TRBV2 with TRBJ2-7; D not resolved. The CDR3 consists of 12 residues. Trimming took off 6 bases at V and 0 bases at J, with 6 bases between the two ends. Germline values: CDR1 SNHLY, CDR2 FYNNEI. This CDR3 is CASSSSSYEQYF. In nucleotides, the CDR3 is TGTGCCAGCAGCTCCAGCTCCTACGAGCAGTACTTC.

The chain combines TRBV5-1 with TRBJ2-3, with TRBD1 identical over 7 bases. Germline V gene lookup returns CDR1 SGHRS and CDR2 YFSETQ. J gave up 6 bases and V 4 bases, and 8 bases lay outside the gene matches. CDR3 length: 14 residues. The CDR3 DNA is TGCGCCAGCAGCCCCGACCGACAGGGCGATACGCAGTATTTT. Residues: CASSPDRQGDTQYF.

The chain joins TRBV10-3 to TRBJ1-2; TRBD1 matches at 7 bases. V lost 4 bases to trimming and J lost 6 bases; unmatched junction nucleotides: 5. This CDR3 is 13 amino acids long. CDR1 and CDR2 from the germline V gene are ENHRY and SYGVKD. The CDR3 region is CAISGQGGDGYTF. The CDR3 bases are TGTGCCATCAGTGGACAGGGAGGCGATGGCTACACCTTC.

This clone was observed a single time. V usage is TRBV19 and J usage is TRBJ2-6, with TRBD1 identical over 8 bases. The ends lost 3 bases at V and 4 bases at J; junction bases unmatched: 5. Germline values: CDR1 LNHDA, CDR2 SQIVND (reference sequence). CDR3 length: 16 amino acids. Here the CDR3 reads CASSIGQGFGANVLTF. The DNA of the CDR3 is TGTGCCAGTAGTATCGGACAGGGATTCGGGGCCAACGTCCTGACTTTC. Based on the CDR3 plus reference TRBV19 and TRBJ2-6, the full variable domain is DGGITQSPKYLFRKEGQNVTLSCEQNLNHDAMYWYRQDPGQGLRLIYYSQIVNDFQKGDIAEGYSVSREKKESFPLTVTSAQKNPTAFYLCASSIGQGFGANVLTFGAGSRLTVL.

The chain carries TRBV28 and TRBJ1-2, with unresolved D. CDR3 length: 11 amino acids. Germline-derived CDR1 and CDR2 are MDHEN and SYDVKM. V gave up 4 bases and J gave up 4 bases, with 4 bases separating them. CDR3 sequence reads: CASSSTYGYTF. Here the CDR3 DNA reads TGTGCCAGCAGTTCTACCTATGGCTACACCTTC.

J is TRBJ1-1 and V is TRBV19; TRBD1 is a possible D gene (5 bases). Trimming took off 2 bases at V and 5 bases at J, with 12 bases between the two ends. The CDR3 contains 14 residues. CDR1 LNHDA and CDR2 SQIVND come from the germline V gene (reference sequence). The CDR3 DNA reads as TGTGCCAGTAGTATAAGGGGCAGTGGGACTGAAGCTTTCTTT. Its protein product is CASSIRGSGTEAFF.

The gene calls are TRBV2 and TRBJ1-1; unclear D gene. The CDR3 length is 13 residues. The V gene's germline CDR1 is SNHLY and CDR2 FYNNEI. The V and J ends lost 6 bases and 0 bases respectively, with 8 bases between them. The chain's CDR3 is CASRNQMNTEAFF. CDR3 coding DNA: TGTGCCAGCAGGAACCAGATGAACACTGAAGCTTTCTTT.

This clone was seen a handful of times. The gene calls are TRBV19 and TRBJ1-4; TRBD1 might be the D (5 bases). CDR1 and CDR2 from the germline V gene are LNHDA and SQIVND (reference sequence). This CDR3 comprises 12 residues. The V and J ends lost 4 bases and 7 bases respectively, with 7 bases between them. This chain's CDR3 is CASSNQGEKLFF. The CDR3 bases are TGTGCCAGTAGTAATCAGGGTGAAAAACTGTTTTTT.

A word on this clone: The junction departs from the called germline gene at one end, perhaps through a read error. The CDR3 nucleotides read TGCGCCAGCAGCTTGGCGGGACAGCTCCCACACTTC. It is translated as CASSLAGQLPHF. The V and J genes are TRBV5-1 and TRBJ2-7, with 7 positions matching TRBD1. Germline V CDR1 and CDR2: SGHRS, YFSETQ. The CDR3 is 12 amino acids. Based on the CDR3 plus reference TRBV5-1 and TRBJ2-7, the full variable domain is KAGVTQTPRYLIKTRGQQVTLSCSPISGHRSVSWYQQTPGQGLQFLFEYFSETQRNKGNFPGRFSGRQFSNSRSEMNVSTLELGDSALYLCASSLAGQLPHFGPGTRLTVT.

The chain employs TRBV10-2 and TRBJ2-2, with D possibly matching TRBD1 (6 bases). From germline, CDR1 is WSHSY and CDR2 SAAADI. Trimming removed 9 bases from V and 1 base from J, with 12 bases in between. The length of the CDR3 is 14 residues. CDR3: CASFPDRNTGELFF. In nucleotides, the CDR3 is TGCGCCAGTTTCCCGGACAGGAACACCGGGGAGCTGTTTTTT.

This clone has more than one count but fewer than ten. CDR3 in amino acids: CASSEDPSGGAVDNEQFF. CDR3 bases: TGTGCCAGCAGTGAAGATCCTAGCGGGGGGGCCGTCGACAATGAGCAGTTCTTC. The chain joins TRBV2 to TRBJ2-1; 12 bases match TRBD2. V shed 1 base and J 5 bases; nucleotides not matched to a gene: 9. Germline V gene data show CDR1 as SNHLY and CDR2 as FYNNEI. CDR3 length: 18 amino acids.

DNA for the CDR3: TGTGCCAGCAGTGAATTCGGACAGGCCTTCGGGGGGGGTGGCTACACCTTC. Translating it yields CASSEFGQAFGGGGYTF. V is TRBV2 and J is TRBJ1-2; 7 nucleotides match TRBD1. This CDR3 is built from 17 residues. Trimming at V came to 2 bases and at J to 7 bases, leaving 16 bases not matched to a gene. Germline lookup yields CDR1 SNHLY and CDR2 FYNNEI.

The chain couples TRBV19 to TRBJ2-1; TRBD2 agrees at 8 bases. CDR3 length: 17 amino acids. The junction had 16 bases not matched to a gene; V was cut back by 5 bases and J by 7 bases. The V gene's germline CDR1 is LNHDA and CDR2 SQIVND (reference sequence). CDR3 loop: CASSVGLAYTRSNEQFF. The DNA for the CDR3 is TGTGCCAGTAGTGTCGGACTAGCCTACACAAGGTCAAATGAGCAGTTCTTC.

The chain employs TRBV29-1 and TRBJ2-7; 8 nucleotides align to TRBD2. This CDR3 contains 16 residues. Trimming cost V 4 bases and J 0 bases; bases outside gene matches: 11. The germline CDR1 and CDR2 sequences are SQVTM and ANQGSEA. Written as DNA, the CDR3 is TGCAGCGTTGGGGGCCCCCTGCGGGGGGTCTCCTACGAGCAGTACTTC. Translated, it gives CSVGGPLRGVSYEQYF.

This clone showed up just a few times. The J gene is TRBJ2-1, the V gene TRBV19, with a possible D match to TRBD2 (6 bases). V lost 3 bases to trimming and J lost 4 bases, with 13 bases between them. The CDR3 contains 15 residues. Germline CDR1 LNHDA, CDR2 SQIVND (reference sequence). The CDR3 sequence is CASSMVGGYYNEQFF. The CDR3 nucleotides read TGTGCCAGTAGTATGGTGGGAGGCTATTACAATGAGCAGTTCTTC.

The V gene is TRBV18, the J gene TRBJ2-5, with 7 bases identical to TRBD2. Germline-derived CDR1 and CDR2 are KGHSH and LQKENI. The CDR3 has 15 residues. V lost 6 bases and J lost 5; bases outside the gene matches: 12. CDR3 region: CASSPKAGPGETQYF. The CDR3 DNA reads as TGTGCCAGCTCCCCGAAAGCGGGGCCCGGGGAGACCCAGTACTTC.

This chain links TRBV28 with TRBJ2-7, with 8 bases matching TRBD2. The germline CDR1 and CDR2 sequences are MDHEN and SYDVKM. This CDR3 contains 14 residues. After removal of 6 bases from V and 2 bases from J, the junction contained 6 bases not matched to a gene. CDR3 DNA: TGTGCCAGCAGCGCGGGGGGCGCCGCCTACGAGCAGTACTTC. Protein sequence: CASSAGGAAYEQYF.

This clone was observed a few times. V usage is TRBV7-6 and J usage is TRBJ2-7, with D tentatively TRBD1 (6 bases). There are 13 residues in the CDR3. Germline V gives CDR1 SGHVS, CDR2 FNYEAQ. Deletions cut 5 bases from V and 2 bases from J, with 10 bases between. The CDR3 reads CASSPGEAYEQYF. The CDR3 DNA reads TGTGCCAGCAGCCCAGGGGAAGCCTACGAGCAGTACTTC.

CDR3 nucleotides: TGTGCCAGTAGTCGGACTAGCGGGGGTGACCAAGAGACCCAGTACTTC. It encodes CASSRTSGGDQETQYF. The chain is built from TRBV19 and TRBJ2-5; 13 nucleotides match TRBD2. Germline V lookup: CDR1 LNHDA, CDR2 SQIVND (reference sequence). This CDR3 is built from 16 residues. V was pared by 5 bases and J by 0 bases, with 3 bases of the junction left unmatched. The whole variable domain, remainder taken from reference TRBV19 and TRBJ2-5, is DGGITQSPKYLFRKEGQNVTLSCEQNLNHDAMYWYRQDPGQGLRLIYYSQIVNDFQKGDIAEGYSVSREKKESFPLTVTSAQKNPTAFYLCASSRTSGGDQETQYFGPGTRLLVL.

The genes are TRBV5-5 and TRBJ2-7; 7 nucleotides line up with TRBD1. The CDR3 length is 11 residues. Germline V gene sequence: CDR1 SGHKS, CDR2 YYEKEE (reference sequence). The V segment lost 4 bases and the J segment 12 bases; nucleotides outside the gene matches: 7. Here the CDR3 DNA reads TGTGCCAGCAGCCTAGACAGGGATCTGTACTTC. It yields the protein CASSLDRDLYF.

The chain links TRBV7-9 to TRBJ1-5, with unresolved D. Looked up from germline, CDR1 is SEHNR and CDR2 is FQNEAQ (reference sequence). V was shortened by 0 bases and J by 15 bases, with 12 bases between the two germline ends. This CDR3 spans 12 amino acids. CDR3 in DNA: TGTGCCAGCAGCTTAGCGGAGACGCCGGTGCATTTT. It specifies CASSLAETPVHF.

This clone was seen a single time. This chain links TRBV27 with TRBJ2-7; 10 nucleotides match TRBD1. This CDR3 region has 14 residues. CDR1 is MNHEY, CDR2 SMNVEV, per germline (reference sequence). With 5 bases clipped from V and 3 bases from J, the junction kept 4 bases outside the gene matches. The CDR3 reads CASSKWTGGYEQYF. CDR3 nucleotide sequence: TGTGCCAGCAGTAAATGGACAGGGGGCTACGAGCAGTACTTC.

This chain connects TRBV10-3 to TRBJ2-3, with 11 bases identical to TRBD2. The CDR3 is made up of 17 amino acids. The J segment lost 0 bases and the V segment lost 8 bases, leaving 10 bases of the junction unmatched. Germline V gene data show CDR1 as ENHRY and CDR2 as SYGVKD. The CDR3 region has the DNA TGTGCCATCGCTAGCGGGAGGTTTAGTGCTAGCACAGATACGCAGTATTTT. It yields the protein CAIASGRFSASTDTQYF.